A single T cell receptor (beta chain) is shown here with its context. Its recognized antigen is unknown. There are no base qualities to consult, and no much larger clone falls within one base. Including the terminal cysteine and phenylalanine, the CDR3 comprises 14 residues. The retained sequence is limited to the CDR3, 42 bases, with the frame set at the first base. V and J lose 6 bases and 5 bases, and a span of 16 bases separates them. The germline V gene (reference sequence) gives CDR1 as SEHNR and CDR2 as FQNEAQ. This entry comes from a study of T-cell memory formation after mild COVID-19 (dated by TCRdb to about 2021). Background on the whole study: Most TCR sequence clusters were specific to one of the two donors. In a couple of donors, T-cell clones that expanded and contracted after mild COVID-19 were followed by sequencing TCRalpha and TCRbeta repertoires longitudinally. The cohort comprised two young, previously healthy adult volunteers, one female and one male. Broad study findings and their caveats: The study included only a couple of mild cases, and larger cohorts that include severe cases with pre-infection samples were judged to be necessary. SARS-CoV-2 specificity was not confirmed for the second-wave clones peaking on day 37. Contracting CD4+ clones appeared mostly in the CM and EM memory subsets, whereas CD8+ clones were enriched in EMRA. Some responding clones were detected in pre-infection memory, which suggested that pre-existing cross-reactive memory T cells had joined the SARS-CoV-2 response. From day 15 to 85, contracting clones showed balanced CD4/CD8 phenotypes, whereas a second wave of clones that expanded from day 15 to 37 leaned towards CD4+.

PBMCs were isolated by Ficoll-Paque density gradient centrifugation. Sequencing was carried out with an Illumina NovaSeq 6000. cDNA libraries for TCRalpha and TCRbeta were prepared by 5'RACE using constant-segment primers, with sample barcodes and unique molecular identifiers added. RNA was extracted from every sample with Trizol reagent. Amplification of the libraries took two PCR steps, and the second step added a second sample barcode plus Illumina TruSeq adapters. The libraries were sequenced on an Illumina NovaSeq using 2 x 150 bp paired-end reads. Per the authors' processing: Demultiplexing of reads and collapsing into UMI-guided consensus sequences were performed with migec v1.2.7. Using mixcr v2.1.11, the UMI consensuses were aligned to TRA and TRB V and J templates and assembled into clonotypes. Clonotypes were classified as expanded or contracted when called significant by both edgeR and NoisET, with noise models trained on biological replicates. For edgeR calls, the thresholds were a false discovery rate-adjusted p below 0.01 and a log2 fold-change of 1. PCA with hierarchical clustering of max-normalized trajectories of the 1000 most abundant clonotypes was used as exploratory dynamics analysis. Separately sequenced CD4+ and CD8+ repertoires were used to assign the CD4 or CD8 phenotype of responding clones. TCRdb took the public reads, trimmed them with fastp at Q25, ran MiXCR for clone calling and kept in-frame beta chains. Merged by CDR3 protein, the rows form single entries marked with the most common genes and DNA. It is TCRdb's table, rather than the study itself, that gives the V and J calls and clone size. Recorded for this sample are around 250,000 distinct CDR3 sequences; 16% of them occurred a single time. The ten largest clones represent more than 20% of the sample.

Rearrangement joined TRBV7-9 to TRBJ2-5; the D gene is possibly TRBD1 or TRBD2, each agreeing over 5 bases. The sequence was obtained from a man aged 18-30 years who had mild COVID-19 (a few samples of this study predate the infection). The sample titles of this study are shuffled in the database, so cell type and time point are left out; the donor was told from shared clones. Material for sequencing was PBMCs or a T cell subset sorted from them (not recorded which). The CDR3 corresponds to CASSSASGQETQYF. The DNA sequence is TGTGCCAGCAGTTCCGCCTCGGGGCAGGAGACCCAGTACTTC.